The 3 T cell receptor beta chains below were found in one sample sequenced in a study of identical twins. TCRdb fed the 5' RACE reads into MiXCR, producing one record per CDR3 protein. The sample lists 450,000 to 650,000 distinct CDR3 sequences; approximately 10% were seen once. The sample was also linked to a second study, of yellow fever vaccine responses in identical twins.

The material sequenced was PBMCs. The receptor source for this set is a woman aged 18-35 years in good health.

As concerns this clonotype: A much larger clone sits a single nucleotide away, making a read error possible. The chain has TRBV7-2 and TRBJ2-7; possible D gene TRBD2, 6 bases. Germline CDR1 and CDR2: SGHTA and FQGNSA. The CDR3 has 16 amino acids. CDR3 residues: CASSLDRGRDGYEQHF. In DNA, the CDR3 is TGTGCCAGCAGCTTAGATCGTGGGCGGGATGGCTACGAGCAGCACTTC. The complete variable domain, with remaining parts taken from reference TRBV7-2 and TRBJ2-7, reads GAGVSQSPSNKVTEKGKDVELRCDPISGHTALYWYRQSLGQGLEFLIYFQGNSAPDKSGLPSDRFSAERTGGSVSTLTIQRTQQEDSAVYLCASSLDRGRDGYEQHFGPGTRLTVT.

The chain carries TRBV20-1 and TRBJ1-2; 9 nucleotides match TRBD1. The CDR3 is 15 residues long. Trimming cost V 0 bases and J 2 bases; bases outside gene matches: 4. Germline V CDR1 and CDR2: DFQATT, SNEGSKA (reference sequence). In DNA form, the CDR3 reads TGCAGTGCTAGAGATCAGGGACAGGGCAACTATGGCTACACCTTC. As protein: CSARDQGQGNYGYTF.

This clonotype was picked up many times. V is TRBV6-2 or TRBV6-3 and J is TRBJ2-5; D may correspond to TRBD1 or TRBD2 (6 bases each). V lost 5 bases to trimming and J lost 1 base, with 17 bases between them. The CDR3 consists of 16 residues. The V gene's germline CDR1 is MNHEY and CDR2 SVGEGT. The CDR3 DNA reads TGTGCCAGCAGTCAAACAGGGACGGGGGCCCAAGAGACCCAGTACTTC. It specifies CASSQTGTGAQETQYF.